Many counts were recorded for the clone carrying this T cell receptor (beta chain). The target antigen is unknown. This entry comes from a study of neurological immune-mediated disorders. Study results and limitations: TCR-beta repertoires seemed private in all groups, with no expanded CDR3 amino acid sequences shared.

As for the cDNA, it was generated by 5'RACE with 10-nucleotide random UMIs. TCRdb re-called the 5' RACE reads with MiXCR, one entry per CDR3 protein. The table records 20,000 to 25,000 distinct CDR3 sequences, approximately 5.9% of them present only once. The study built sorted libraries from more than 750,000 CD4+ or CD8+ T cells. The CDR3 length is 13 residues. Germline V gene sequence: CDR1 GTSNPN, CDR2 SVGIG (reference sequence). V dropped 4 bases and J dropped 2 bases, with 9 bases sitting between them. The sample taken for sequencing was CD8+ T cells from blood. V usage is TRBV30 and J usage is TRBJ1-3; TRBD1 might be the D (6 bases). The clonotype comes from a man aged 18 to 29 in good health. CDR3 in amino acids: CAWNRAAGNTIYF. CDR3 nucleotide sequence: TGTGCCTGGAACAGGGCGGCTGGAAACACCATATATTTT.